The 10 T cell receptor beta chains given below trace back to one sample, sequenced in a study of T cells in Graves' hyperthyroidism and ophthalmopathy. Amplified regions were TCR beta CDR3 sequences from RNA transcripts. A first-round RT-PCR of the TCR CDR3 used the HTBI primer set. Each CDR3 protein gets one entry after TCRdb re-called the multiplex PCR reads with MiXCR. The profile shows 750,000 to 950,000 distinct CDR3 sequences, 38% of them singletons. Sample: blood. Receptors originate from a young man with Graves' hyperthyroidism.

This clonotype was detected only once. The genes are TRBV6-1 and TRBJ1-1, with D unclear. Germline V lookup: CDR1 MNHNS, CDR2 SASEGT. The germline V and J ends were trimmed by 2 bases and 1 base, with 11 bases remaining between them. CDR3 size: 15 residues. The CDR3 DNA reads TGTGCCAGCAGTGAACCTAGGATGGGGAACACTGAAGCTTTCTTT. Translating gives CASSEPRMGNTEAFF.

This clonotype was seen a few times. The CDR3 sequence is CASRRTDSNTGELFF. CDR3 bases: TGTGCCAGCAGACGGACAGACTCGAACACCGGGGAGCTGTTTTTT. The rearrangement links TRBV14 to TRBJ2-2; a possible D gene is TRBD1 (6 bases). V lost 6 bases and J 0 bases, leaving 11 bases between the germline ends. The germline CDR1 and CDR2 sequences are SGHDN and FVKESK. The CDR3 extends over 15 amino acids.

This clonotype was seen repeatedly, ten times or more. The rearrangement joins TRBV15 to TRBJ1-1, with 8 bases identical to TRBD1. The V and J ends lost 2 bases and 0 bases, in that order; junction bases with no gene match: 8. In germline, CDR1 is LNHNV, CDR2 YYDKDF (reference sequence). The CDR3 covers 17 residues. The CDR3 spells CATSRPGGSRVNTEAFF. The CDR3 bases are TGTGCCACCAGCAGACCAGGGGGCAGCAGGGTGAACACTGAAGCTTTCTTT.

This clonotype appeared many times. CDR3: CASSPGPGDSPLHF. The CDR3 DNA sequence: TGTGCCAGCAGCCCCGGGCCGGGGGATTCACCCCTCCACTTT. This chain links TRBV7-9 with TRBJ1-6; D is possibly TRBD1 (5 bases). The V end was cut by 5 bases, the J end by 8 bases, with 13 bases between. From germline, CDR1 is SEHNR and CDR2 FQNEAQ (reference sequence). The CDR3 length is 14 residues.

The CDR3 protein is CSMNTRGETQYF. CDR3 nucleotides: TGCAGCATGAATACCAGGGGGGAGACCCAGTACTTC. The chain uses TRBV29-1 and TRBJ2-5; TRBD1 matches at 7 bases. The V gene's germline CDR1 is SQVTM and CDR2 ANQGSEA. The V segment lost 8 bases and the J segment 5 bases; nucleotides outside the gene matches: 8. The CDR3 consists of 12 residues.

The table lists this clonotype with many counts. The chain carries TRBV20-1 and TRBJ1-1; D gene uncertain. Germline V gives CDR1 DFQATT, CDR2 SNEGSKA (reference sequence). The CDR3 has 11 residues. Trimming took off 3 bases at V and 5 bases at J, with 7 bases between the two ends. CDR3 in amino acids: CSAREETEAFF. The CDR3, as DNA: TGCAGTGCTAGGGAGGAAACTGAAGCTTTCTTT.

The chain's CDR3 is CAISESGDYGYTIYF. CDR3 in DNA: TGTGCCATCAGTGAGTCAGGGGACTATGGCTACACCATATATTTT. The chain recombines TRBV10-3 with TRBJ1-3; D possibly corresponds to TRBD1 (5 bases). V lost 0 bases and J lost 8, with 14 bases in between. The CDR3 consists of 15 residues. Germline CDR1 and CDR2: ENHRY and SYGVKD.

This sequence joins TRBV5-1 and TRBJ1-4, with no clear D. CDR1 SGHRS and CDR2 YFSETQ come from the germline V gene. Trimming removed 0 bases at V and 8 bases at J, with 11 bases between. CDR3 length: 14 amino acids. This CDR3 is CASSLDPGWEKLFF. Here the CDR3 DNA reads TGCGCCAGCAGCTTGGATCCTGGATGGGAAAAACTGTTTTTT.

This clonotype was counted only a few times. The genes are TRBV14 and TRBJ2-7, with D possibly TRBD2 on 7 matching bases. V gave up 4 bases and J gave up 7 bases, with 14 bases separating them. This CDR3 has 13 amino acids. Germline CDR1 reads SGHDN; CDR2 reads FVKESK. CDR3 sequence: CASSLRGGGEQYF. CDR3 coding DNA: TGTGCCAGCAGCCTGCGCGGGGGCGGGGAGCAGTACTTC.

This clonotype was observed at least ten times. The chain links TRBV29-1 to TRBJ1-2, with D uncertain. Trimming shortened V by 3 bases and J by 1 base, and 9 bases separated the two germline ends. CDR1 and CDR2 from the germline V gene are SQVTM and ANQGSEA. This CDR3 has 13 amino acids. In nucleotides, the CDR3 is TGCAGCGTTGATTCCGGGGTTAACTATGGCTACACCTTC. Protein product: CSVDSGVNYGYTF.